This T cell receptor (beta chain) is from a study of blood T cells in healthy people across ages. Overall study findings and caveats: Higher naive T cell percentage went strongly together with higher TCR beta diversity. Naive CD4+ cells and diversity were both higher in long-lived donors than in aged donors.

For every donor, a draw yielded around 10 milliliters of peripheral blood. Per sample, no less than 6 micrograms of total RNA were extracted. Together with a sample-barcoded 5' primer, a J-beta primer mix was included in a second PCR lasting roughly 7 to 11 cycles. One entry per CDR3 protein results from TCRdb running MiXCR on the 5' RACE reads. This sample has over 950,000 distinct CDR3 sequences; 35% to 45% occur once, and the top ten carry 10% to 15%. The CDR3 has 13 residues. The germline V gene encodes CDR1 SGHRS and CDR2 YFSETQ. V was pared by 1 base and J by 5 bases, with 9 bases between. This clonotype occurred a few times. Antigen specificity is unknown.

The chain carries TRBV5-1 and TRBJ1-1; unclear D gene. The source is a man aged 18 to 30 in good health. The source material was blood. CDR3 in amino acids: CASSLKVPTEAFF. The DNA for the CDR3 is TGCGCCAGCAGCTTGAAGGTCCCTACTGAAGCTTTCTTT.